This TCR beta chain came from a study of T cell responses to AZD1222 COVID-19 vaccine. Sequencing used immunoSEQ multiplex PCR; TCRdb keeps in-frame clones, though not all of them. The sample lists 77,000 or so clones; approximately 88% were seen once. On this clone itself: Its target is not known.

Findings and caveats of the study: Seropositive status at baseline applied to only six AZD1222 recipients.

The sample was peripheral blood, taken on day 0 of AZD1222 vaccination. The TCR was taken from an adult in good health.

The CDR3 DNA sequence: TGTGCCACCAGTGACCCGGGACTAGGCTACAATGAGCAGTTCTTC. The encoded protein is CATSDPGLGYNEQFF. The chain links TRBV24-1 to TRBJ2-1, with TRBD2 matching over 8 bases. This CDR3 spans 15 amino acids. Trimming cost V 4 bases and J 3 bases; bases outside gene matches: 4. Germline assignment: CDR1 KGHDR and CDR2 SFDVKD.